Below, 17 T cell receptor beta chains from the same sample are listed, as sequenced in a study of T cell responses to AZD1222 COVID-19 vaccine. This table comes from immunoSEQ multiplex PCR, and its TCRdb copy is limited to in-frame clones, with some not included. The sample contains fewer than 150,000 clones, 89% of which appear only once. The input for sequencing was peripheral blood, taken on day 0 of AZD1222 vaccination. All receptors come from an adult in good health.

This clone showed up just once. The chain combines TRBV28 with TRBJ2-4; D is possibly TRBD2 (5 bases). The length of the CDR3 is 16 residues. The germline CDR1 and CDR2 sequences are MDHEN and SYDVKM. Trimming stripped 5 bases from V and 0 bases from J, with 14 bases between. The CDR3: CASSPEGSQAKNIQYF. CDR3 bases: TGTGCCAGCAGTCCCGAAGGGAGTCAAGCCAAAAACATTCAGTACTTC.

The chain recombines TRBV11-2 with TRBJ2-4; D is possibly TRBD2 (5 bases). V was clipped by 2 bases and J by 6 bases, with 11 bases between them. This CDR3 has 14 amino acids. Germline V gene lookup returns CDR1 SGHAT and CDR2 FQNNGV. In nucleotides, the CDR3 is TGTGCCAGCAGCTTATCGAGGGTGGGAAACATTCAGTACTTC. It translates to CASSLSRVGNIQYF.

V and J are TRBV4-2 and TRBJ1-2, with D possibly matching TRBD1 (5 bases). Trimming left V 0 bases short and J 5 bases short, with 13 bases between. Germline V CDR1 and CDR2: LGHNA, YNFKEQ. This CDR3 is built from 15 residues. The CDR3 loop reads CASSQEFRGGYGYTF. DNA for the CDR3: TGTGCCAGCAGCCAAGAGTTCCGGGGCGGATATGGCTACACCTTC.

The chain has TRBV2 and TRBJ1-5, with 7 bases that match TRBD1. The V and J ends lost 10 bases and 9 bases, in that order; junction bases with no gene match: 9. The germline gives CDR1 SNHLY, CDR2 FYNNEI. CDR3 length: 12 amino acids. The CDR3 loop is CATGQAPGPQHF. CDR3 nucleotides: TGTGCCACCGGACAGGCGCCCGGGCCCCAGCATTTT. Using reference TRBV2 and TRBJ1-5 for the parts outside the CDR3, the full variable domain is EPEVTQTPSHQVTQMGQEVILRCVPISNHLYFYWYRQILGQKVEFLVSFYNNEISEKSEIFDDQFSVERPDGSNFTLKIRSTKLEDSAMYFCATGQAPGPQHFGDGTRLSIL.

This chain joins TRBV19 and TRBJ1-3, with D possibly matching TRBD1 (5 bases). Germline lookup yields CDR1 LNHDA and CDR2 SQIVND (reference sequence). The length of the CDR3 is 17 residues. The V gene lost 5 bases and the J gene lost 6 bases, with 23 bases spanning the gap. CDR3 sequence reads: CASSQSPGPRGLNTIYF. CDR3 nucleotides: TGTGCCAGTAGTCAATCCCCGGGACCCCGGGGTTTAAACACCATATATTTT. The entire variable domain, with the rest obtained from reference TRBV19 and TRBJ1-3, is as follows: DGGITQSPKYLFRKEGQNVTLSCEQNLNHDAMYWYRQDPGQGLRLIYYSQIVNDFQKGDIAEGYSVSREKKESFPLTVTSAQKNPTAFYLCASSQSPGPRGLNTIYFGEGSWLTVV.

This sequence joins TRBV2 and TRBJ2-3; D gene unclear. The CDR3 runs to 12 residues. CDR1 SNHLY and CDR2 FYNNEI come from the germline V gene. Trimming left V 5 bases short and J 14 bases short, with 17 bases between. The DNA of the CDR3 is TGTGCCAGCAGTCCCCAGGCACCGCGCGGGTATTTT. Encoded protein: CASSPQAPRGYF.

The chain employs TRBV5-6 and TRBJ1-5; 9 bases map to TRBD1. The V segment lost 3 bases and the J segment 3 bases; nucleotides outside the gene matches: 1. This CDR3 comprises 14 residues. The germline gives CDR1 SGHDT, CDR2 YYEEEE. The CDR3 nucleotides read TGTGCCAGCAGCTGGACAGGGGACAATCAGCCCCAGCATTTT. It is translated as CASSWTGDNQPQHF.

The rearrangement uses TRBV29-1 and TRBJ1-2; D is possibly TRBD1 (5 bases). CDR3 length: 13 residues. Germline V gives CDR1 SQVTM, CDR2 ANQGSEA. V was clipped by 6 bases and J by 4 bases, with 15 bases between them. CDR3 protein: CSVGVVSIYGYTF. CDR3 coding DNA: TGCAGCGTAGGGGTGGTTTCTATCTATGGCTACACCTTC.

The CDR3 here is CASLLAGQTYNEQFF. The CDR3 DNA is TGTGCCAGCCTATTAGCGGGGCAAACCTACAATGAGCAGTTCTTC. This sequence joins TRBV2 and TRBJ2-1; 8 bases agree with TRBD2. With V trimmed by 8 bases and J by 2 bases, 8 bases remained unmatched. Germline assignment: CDR1 SNHLY and CDR2 FYNNEI. The CDR3 has 15 residues.

The chain uses TRBV10-3 and TRBJ1-2; 7 bases are a match to TRBD1. The V gene's germline CDR1 is ENHRY and CDR2 SYGVKD. V was pared by 3 bases and J by 6 bases, with 19 bases of the junction left unmatched. The CDR3 sequence is 18 residues long. The CDR3 is CAISEPKSNWDSTNGYTF. The CDR3 DNA sequence: TGTGCCATCAGTGAACCGAAAAGCAATTGGGACAGCACAAATGGCTACACCTTC.

The chain couples TRBV28 to TRBJ1-4, with D tentatively TRBD1 (6 bases). CDR1 is MDHEN, CDR2 SYDVKM, per germline. There are 14 residues in the CDR3. Trimming stripped 6 bases from V and 7 bases from J, with 15 bases between. The CDR3: CASRLDRTREKLFF. The CDR3 DNA sequence: TGTGCCAGCAGGTTAGACAGGACCCGTGAAAAACTGTTTTTT.

The V gene is TRBV19, the J gene TRBJ1-1; no clear D gene. The CDR3 runs 14 residues. V was clipped by 3 bases and J by 3 bases, with 11 bases between them. Germline V CDR1 and CDR2: LNHDA, SQIVND (reference sequence). The CDR3 bases are TGTGCCAGTAGTATCGGTGGGGTTGACACTGAAGCTTTCTTT. It encodes CASSIGGVDTEAFF.

The chain employs TRBV4-1 and TRBJ2-1, with D tentatively TRBD1 (6 bases). Trimming cost V 0 bases and J 8 bases, with 11 bases left between them. Germline CDR1 and CDR2: MGHRA and YSYEKL. The CDR3 consists of 14 residues. The CDR3 loop reads CASSQDQGSDEQFF. For the CDR3, the DNA is TGCGCCAGCAGCCAAGACCAGGGGAGCGATGAGCAGTTCTTC.

This clone was recorded a few times. V usage is TRBV18 and J usage is TRBJ2-1; D is ambiguous. Between the trimmed V and J ends, which lost 2 bases and 0 bases, there was a span of 14 bases. Germline CDR1 reads KGHSH; CDR2 reads LQKENI. CDR3 length: 17 residues. CDR3 loop: CASSPGEDPSSYNEQFF. Here the CDR3 DNA reads TGTGCCAGCTCACCAGGAGAGGACCCAAGCTCCTACAATGAGCAGTTCTTC.

The chain uses TRBV19 and TRBJ2-3; 13 positions agree with TRBD2. The germline CDR1 and CDR2 sequences are LNHDA and SQIVND (reference sequence). V lost 4 bases, J lost 2 bases, and 3 bases stayed unmatched. CDR3 length: 16 amino acids. CDR3 in DNA: TGTGCCAGTAGTACGACTAGCGGGGGGCCCACAGATACGCAGTATTTT. It encodes CASSTTSGGPTDTQYF. The full variable domain, its missing parts supplied by reference TRBV19 and TRBJ2-3, is DGGITQSPKYLFRKEGQNVTLSCEQNLNHDAMYWYRQDPGQGLRLIYYSQIVNDFQKGDIAEGYSVSREKKESFPLTVTSAQKNPTAFYLCASSTTSGGPTDTQYFGPGTRLTVL.

V is TRBV30 and J is TRBJ1-3; D gene uncertain. Germline CDR1 and CDR2: GTSNPN and SVGIG (reference sequence). The V gene lost 3 bases and the J gene lost 5 bases, with 17 bases spanning the gap. The CDR3 extends over 15 amino acids. The CDR3 region is CAWRHISAGRNTIYF. CDR3 coding DNA: TGTGCCTGGAGGCACATCTCGGCTGGGCGAAACACCATATATTTT.

Only a few counts were recorded for this clone. V gene TRBV19 combines with J gene TRBJ1-4; a possible D gene is TRBD1 (6 bases). The V end lost 7 bases, the J end lost 2 bases, and 17 bases lay between the germline ends. The germline CDR1 and CDR2 sequences are LNHDA and SQIVND (reference sequence). CDR3 size: 16 residues. The CDR3 DNA sequence: TGTGCCAGTACCCGCCAGGGGATTGAGACTAATGAAAAACTGTTTTTT. As protein: CASTRQGIETNEKLFF. Looking up the rest from reference TRBV19 and TRBJ1-4 gives the full variable domain: DGGITQSPKYLFRKEGQNVTLSCEQNLNHDAMYWYRQDPGQGLRLIYYSQIVNDFQKGDIAEGYSVSREKKESFPLTVTSAQKNPTAFYLCASTRQGIETNEKLFFGSGTQLSVL.